The TCR beta chain described here comes from a study of cytomegalovirus exposure and HLA in healthy donors. V shed 5 bases and J 2 bases; nucleotides not matched to a gene: 4. Germline loops: CDR1 MNHEY, CDR2 SMNVEV (reference sequence). This CDR3 has 15 residues. Generated by immunoSEQ multiplex PCR, the TCRdb table keeps only in-frame clones and is missing some. The repertoire holds 100,000 to 120,000 clones, with around 83% as singletons. This chain links TRBV27 with TRBJ1-5; TRBD1 agrees at 9 bases. Sequenced material: PBMCs. This clonotype originated in a woman under 30 in good health and CMV-seropositive. The CDR3 sequence: CASSTQGAGNQPQHF. CDR3 coding DNA: TGTGCCAGCAGTACACAGGGGGCAGGCAATCAGCCCCAGCATTTT.